One sample yielded the 3 T cell receptor beta chains listed below, sequenced in a study of shared clonotypes between healthy human individuals. Using immunoSEQ multiplex PCR, the repertoire was profiled, and TCRdb retains in-frame clones only, with some absent. The top ten clones hold 20% to 25% of a sample with 650,000 to 800,000 clones, about 91% of them seen once. CD8 cells regarded as naive lacked CD45RO, were positively chosen for CCR7, and omitted terminally differentiated effector memory CD45RA+ cells. Source material: naive CD8+ T cells sorted from blood. The receptors come from a man younger than 40 in good health.

The chain joins TRBV5-4 to TRBJ2-2, with 7 bases matching TRBD1. With V trimmed by 2 bases and J by 1 base, 5 bases remained unmatched. Looked up from germline, CDR1 is SGHNT and CDR2 is YYREEE (reference sequence). CDR3 length: 16 residues. In DNA, the CDR3 is TGTGCCAGCAGCTTTCTGGGACAGATGAACACCGGGGAGCTGTTTTTT. Residues: CASSFLGQMNTGELFF.

Here the CDR3 DNA reads TGTGCCAGCCGGGACAGCCTTATTTTGAACACTGAAGCTTTCTTT. It translates to CASRDSLILNTEAFF. The chain links TRBV2 to TRBJ1-1, with TRBD1 matching over 7 bases. The V gene's germline CDR1 is SNHLY and CDR2 FYNNEI. The CDR3 loop spans 15 amino acids. V shed 8 bases, J shed 0 bases, and the junction held 9 bases outside the gene matches.

In this sample, this clone turned up once. One junction end does not reproduce the germline sequence, and a read error may be involved. This rearrangement joins TRBV6-5 to TRBJ1-1; D call uncertain. CDR3 length: 15 residues. CDR1 MNHEY and CDR2 SVGAGI come from the germline V gene. CDR3 in amino acids: CASSYYETVDTEAFF. The CDR3 DNA sequence: TGTGCCAGCAGCTACTATGAAACAGTAGACACTGAAGCTTTCTTT.